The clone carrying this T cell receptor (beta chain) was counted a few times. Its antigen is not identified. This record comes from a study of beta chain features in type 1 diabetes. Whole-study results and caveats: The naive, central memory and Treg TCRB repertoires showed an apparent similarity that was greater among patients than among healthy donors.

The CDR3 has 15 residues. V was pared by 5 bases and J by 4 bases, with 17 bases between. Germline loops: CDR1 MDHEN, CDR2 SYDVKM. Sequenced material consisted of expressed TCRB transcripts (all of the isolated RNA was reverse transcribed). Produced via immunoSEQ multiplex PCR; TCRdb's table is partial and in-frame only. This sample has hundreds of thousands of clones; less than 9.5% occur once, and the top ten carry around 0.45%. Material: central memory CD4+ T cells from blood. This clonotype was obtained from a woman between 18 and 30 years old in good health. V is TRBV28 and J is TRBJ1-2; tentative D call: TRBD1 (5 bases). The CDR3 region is CASSQIGEGVYGYTF. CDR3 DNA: TGTGCCAGCAGTCAGATCGGGGAAGGGGTCTATGGCTACACCTTC.